Detailed here is one T cell receptor beta chain. The target antigen is unknown. This entry is derived from a study of T-cell reconstitution after alpha-beta-depleted transplantation in children. Points from the study as a whole: Several hundred expanded graft clones reportedly supplied alpha-beta T cells about two months after transplant.

A TCRbeta library incorporating unique molecular identifiers was prepared. TCRdb processed the PCR reads anew with MiXCR; each CDR3 protein has one entry. The sample has approximately 31,000 distinct CDR3 sequences; about 6% are singletons. The CDR3 extends over 12 amino acids. CDR1 is SGHNT and CDR2 is YENEEA in the germline V gene. Trimming took 1 base from V and 5 from J, leaving 4 bases between them. The sequence was obtained from a child younger than two who had a stem cell transplant for acute myeloid leukemia, so the T cells may come from the graft donor. The chain carries TRBV11-3 and TRBJ2-3; no firm D call. Material: peripheral blood, obtained 60 days after TCRalphabeta/CD19-depleted stem cell transplant. The CDR3 coding sequence is TGTGCCAGCAGCTTAGGACGAGATACGCAGTATTTT. Translated, it gives CASSLGRDTQYF. The whole variable domain, remainder taken from reference TRBV11-3 and TRBJ2-3, is EAGVVQSPRYKIIEKKQPVAFWCNPISGHNTLYWYLQNLGQGPELLIRYENEEAVDDSQLPKDRFSAERLKGVDSTLKIQPAELGDSAVYLCASSLGRDTQYFGPGTRLTVL.